Presented here are 21 T cell receptor beta chains from one specimen sequenced in a study of CD8 T cells in ankylosing spondylitis. A single record per CDR3 protein comes from TCRdb applying MiXCR to the 5' RACE reads. This table holds about 240,000 distinct CDR3 sequences, more than 20% found once. The sequenced material came from blood, either unsorted or a sorted T cell fraction (not recorded which). These receptors all stem from a male donor with ankylosing spondylitis or in good health (not recorded which).

This clonotype was observed at least ten times. This chain uses TRBV12-3 or TRBV12-4 with TRBJ1-3; D not resolved. V was cut by 2 bases and J by 2 bases, with 10 bases left in between. The CDR3 consists of 15 residues. The CDR3 DNA reads as TGTGCCAGCAGTTTAAGTGGCATACCTGGAAACACCATATATTTT. Protein sequence: CASSLSGIPGNTIYF.

The chain recombines TRBV3-1 with TRBJ2-1, with 7 bases identical to TRBD2. Germline CDR1 reads LGHDT; CDR2 reads YNNKEL (reference sequence). The V gene end was trimmed by 1 base and the J gene end by 7 bases; junction bases not matched to a gene: 7. CDR3 length: 15 residues. The CDR3 DNA is TGTGCCAGCAGCCAAGTTAAACTAGCGAGGAATGAGCAGTTCTTC. Translated, it gives CASSQVKLARNEQFF.

Many counts were recorded for this clonotype. The chain uses TRBV10-3 and TRBJ1-3; D gene ambiguous. Germline CDR1 ENHRY, CDR2 SYGVKD. Trimming took off 4 bases at V and 1 base at J, with 11 bases between the two ends. This CDR3 spans 15 amino acids. CDR3 region: CAISGPGISGNTIYF. Here the CDR3 DNA reads TGTGCCATCAGTGGGCCGGGAATTTCTGGAAACACCATATATTTT.

Many counts were recorded for this clonotype. This rearrangement joins TRBV20-1 to TRBJ1-2; 8 bases are a match to TRBD1. The CDR3 spans 15 residues. The J segment lost 5 bases and the V segment lost 4 bases, leaving 12 bases of the junction unmatched. The germline V gene has CDR1 DFQATT and CDR2 SNEGSKA (reference sequence). CDR3 nucleotide sequence: TGCAGTGCTAAACCCACAGGGGGAGAAAAATATGGCTACACCTTC. Residues: CSAKPTGGEKYGYTF.

The V call is TRBV12-3 or TRBV12-4, the J call TRBJ2-7, with 13 bases lining up with TRBD2. The CDR3 has 15 residues. With 6 bases clipped from V and 2 bases from J, the junction kept 4 bases outside the gene matches. CDR3: CASRRTSGGAYEQYF. CDR3 nucleotide sequence: TGTGCCAGCAGGAGAACTAGCGGGGGGGCCTACGAGCAGTACTTC.

The chain joins TRBV7-9 to TRBJ2-5; TRBD1 is a possible D gene (6 bases). The V and J ends lost 6 bases and 4 bases respectively, with 15 bases between them. Germline CDR1 and CDR2: SEHNR and FQNEAQ (reference sequence). CDR3 size: 14 residues. The CDR3 DNA reads TGTGCCAGCAGTGGGACAACGACATTAGAGACCCAGTACTTC. Residues: CASSGTTTLETQYF.

This clonotype was seen a handful of times. The chain carries TRBV11-3 and TRBJ2-3; D is tentatively TRBD1 or TRBD2 (5 bases each). V shed 5 bases and J shed 4 bases, with 16 bases lying between them. The CDR3 has 15 residues. From germline, CDR1 is SGHNT and CDR2 YENEEA. CDR3 sequence (DNA): TGTGCCAGCAGCCATCCCCGGGACGATCCAGATACGCAGTATTTT. Translated, it gives CASSHPRDDPDTQYF.

J is TRBJ2-1 and V is TRBV5-4, with D possibly matching TRBD2 (5 bases). CDR1 SGHNT and CDR2 YYREEE come from the germline V gene (reference sequence). V was pared by 4 bases and J by 8 bases, with 16 bases between. The CDR3 consists of 14 residues. Here the CDR3 reads CASSPGVPSYEQFF. In DNA form, the CDR3 reads TGTGCCAGCAGCCCCGGGGTGCCATCTTATGAGCAGTTCTTC.

V gene TRBV19 combines with J gene TRBJ1-5, with D tentatively TRBD1 (6 bases). CDR3 length: 14 residues. Germline lookup yields CDR1 LNHDA and CDR2 SQIVND (reference sequence). Trimming shortened V by 8 bases and J by 2 bases, and 13 bases separated the two germline ends. The chain's CDR3 is CASGRGGGNQPQHF. The CDR3 bases are TGTGCCAGTGGACGGGGGGGCGGCAATCAGCCCCAGCATTTT.

This clonotype was observed a few times. The chain is built from TRBV6-5 and TRBJ2-5; 7 bases match TRBD1. Germline CDR1 MNHEY, CDR2 SVGAGI. Trimming at V came to 4 bases and at J to 1 base, leaving 9 bases not matched to a gene. The CDR3 is made up of 16 amino acids. The CDR3 is CASSSHSPGGQETQYF. DNA for the CDR3: TGTGCCAGCAGTTCACATTCACCAGGGGGCCAAGAGACCCAGTACTTC.

The chain combines TRBV20-1 with TRBJ1-5; no definite D call. CDR3 length: 14 amino acids. Germline CDR1 and CDR2: DFQATT and SNEGSKA (reference sequence). Trimming took 2 bases from V and 2 from J, leaving 10 bases between them. CDR3 nucleotide sequence: TGCAGTGCTAGATACAGCCAGGGCAATCAGCCCCAGCATTTT. Translation gives CSARYSQGNQPQHF.

This clonotype was counted ten times or more. The chain joins TRBV29-1 to TRBJ1-1, with D tentatively TRBD1 (5 bases). V lost 2 bases, J lost 1 base, and 8 bases lay in between. This CDR3 contains 13 residues. CDR1 is SQVTM, CDR2 ANQGSEA, per germline. CDR3 sequence (DNA): TGCAGCGTTGAAAAAGGACAGAACACTGAAGCTTTCTTT. Translating it yields CSVEKGQNTEAFF.

The chain employs TRBV12-3 or TRBV12-4 and TRBJ2-7, with 9 positions matching TRBD2. With V trimmed by 3 bases and J by 4 bases, 16 bases remained unmatched. This CDR3 contains 18 residues. In DNA form, the CDR3 reads TGTGCCAGCAGTTTGGGACAAGGAGAGATTAGCGGGGGTTACGAGCAGTACTTC. Encoded protein: CASSLGQGEISGGYEQYF.

This clonotype was seen a handful of times. The chain carries TRBV20-1 and TRBJ1-5; 7 nucleotides align to TRBD1. V shed 3 bases, J shed 0 bases, and the junction held 11 bases outside the gene matches. CDR3 size: 17 residues. Germline V gene data show CDR1 as DFQATT and CDR2 as SNEGSKA (reference sequence). This chain's CDR3 is CSASSWTGSLSNQPQHF. The CDR3 nucleotides are TGCAGTGCTAGTAGTTGGACAGGCTCTCTTAGCAATCAGCCCCAGCATTTT.

This clonotype was detected many times. V is TRBV27 and J is TRBJ1-2, with 7 bases that match TRBD1. The length of the CDR3 is 15 residues. Trimming took 6 bases from V and 4 from J; bases not matched to a gene: 11. Germline CDR1 and CDR2: MNHEY and SMNVEV (reference sequence). This CDR3 reads CASSRDSASGYGYTF. The CDR3 DNA reads as TGTGCCAGCAGCCGGGACAGCGCATCGGGCTATGGCTACACCTTC.

The rearrangement joins TRBV20-1 to TRBJ2-7; no clear D. Germline V gene sequence: CDR1 DFQATT, CDR2 SNEGSKA (reference sequence). The CDR3 totals 13 residues. V was pared by 1 base and J by 2 bases, with 9 bases between. This chain's CDR3 is CSARGKAAYEQYF. CDR3 nucleotide sequence: TGCAGTGCTAGAGGGAAAGCCGCCTACGAGCAGTACTTC.

The chain joins TRBV20-1 to TRBJ1-5; D possibly corresponds to TRBD1 (5 bases). Trimming left V 6 bases short and J 11 bases short, with 20 bases between. CDR3 length equals 13 residues. The germline V gene has CDR1 DFQATT and CDR2 SNEGSKA (reference sequence). For the CDR3, the DNA is TGCAGTGCGAATACACCGGACATCGGGGCCCAGCATTTT. Protein: CSANTPDIGAQHF.

This clonotype was recorded a few times. The V gene is TRBV20-1, the J gene TRBJ1-2; D perhaps matches TRBD1 (6 bases). The CDR3 totals 12 residues. The ends were cut back, 7 bases at V and 1 base at J, with 10 bases in the middle. Germline loops: CDR1 DFQATT, CDR2 SNEGSKA (reference sequence). The CDR3 spells CSVTGFNYGYTF. CDR3 sequence (DNA): TGCAGTGTTACAGGGTTTAACTATGGCTACACCTTC.

This clonotype was counted many times. The chain uses TRBV29-1 and TRBJ2-3; 8 bases align to TRBD2. This CDR3 contains 15 residues. Germline-derived CDR1 and CDR2 are SQVTM and ANQGSEA. Unmatched junction bases numbered 6, after V lost 2 bases and J lost 2 bases. The CDR3 protein is CSVESVAGNTDTQYF. CDR3 in DNA: TGCAGCGTTGAATCCGTAGCGGGGAACACAGATACGCAGTATTTT.

The CDR3 coding sequence is TGTGCCAGTTACCGGGGGAGAGGCGAGCAGTTCTTC. Translated, it gives CASYRGRGEQFF. The genes are TRBV12-3 or TRBV12-4 and TRBJ2-1, with D perhaps TRBD2 (6 bases). The CDR3 covers 12 residues. V lost 9 bases and J lost 10, with 16 bases in between.

The chain recombines TRBV5-1 with TRBJ2-3; D perhaps matches TRBD1 (5 bases). CDR3 length equals 14 residues. Trimming shortened V by 1 base and J by 4 bases, and 10 bases separated the two germline ends. The germline CDR1 and CDR2 sequences are SGHRS and YFSETQ. The chain's CDR3 is CASSLRGDSDTQYF. As DNA, the CDR3 is TGCGCCAGCAGCTTGAGGGGTGATTCAGATACGCAGTATTTT.